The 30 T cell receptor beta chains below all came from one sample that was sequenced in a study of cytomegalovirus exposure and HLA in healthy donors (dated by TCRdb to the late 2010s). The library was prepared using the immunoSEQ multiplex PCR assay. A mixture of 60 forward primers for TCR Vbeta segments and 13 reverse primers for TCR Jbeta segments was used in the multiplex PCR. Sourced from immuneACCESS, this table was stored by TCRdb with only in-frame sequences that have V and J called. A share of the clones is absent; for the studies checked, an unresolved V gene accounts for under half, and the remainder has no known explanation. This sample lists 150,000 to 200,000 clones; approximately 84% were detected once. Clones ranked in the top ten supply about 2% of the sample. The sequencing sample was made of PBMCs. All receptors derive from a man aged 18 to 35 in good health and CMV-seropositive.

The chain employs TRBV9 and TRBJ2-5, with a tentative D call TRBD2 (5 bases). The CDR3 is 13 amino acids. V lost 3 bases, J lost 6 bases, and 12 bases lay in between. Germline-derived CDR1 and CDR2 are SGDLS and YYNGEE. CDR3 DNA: TGTGCCAGCAGCGAGGAGGTTTCAAAGACCCAGTACTTC. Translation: CASSEEVSKTQYF.

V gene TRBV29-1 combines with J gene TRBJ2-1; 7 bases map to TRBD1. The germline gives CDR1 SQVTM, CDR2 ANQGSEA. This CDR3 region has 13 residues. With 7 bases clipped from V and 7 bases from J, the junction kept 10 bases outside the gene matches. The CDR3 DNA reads TGCAGCGCTACGGGACAGACAGTAAATGAGCAGTTCTTC. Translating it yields CSATGQTVNEQFF.

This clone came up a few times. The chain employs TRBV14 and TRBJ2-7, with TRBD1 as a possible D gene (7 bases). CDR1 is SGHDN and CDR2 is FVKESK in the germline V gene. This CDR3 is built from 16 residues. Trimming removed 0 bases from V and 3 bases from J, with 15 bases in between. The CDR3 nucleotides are TGTGCCAGCAGCCAAGAAAGGTACAGGGGACTCTACGAGCAGTACTTC. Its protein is CASSQERYRGLYEQYF.

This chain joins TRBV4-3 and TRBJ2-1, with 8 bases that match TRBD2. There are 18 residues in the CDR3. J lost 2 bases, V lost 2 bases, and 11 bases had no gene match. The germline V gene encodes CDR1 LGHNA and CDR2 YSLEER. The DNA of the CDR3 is TGCGCCAGCAGCCAAAAATATCCCGCGGGGGGCCCCTACAATGAGCAGTTCTTC. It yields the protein CASSQKYPAGGPYNEQFF.

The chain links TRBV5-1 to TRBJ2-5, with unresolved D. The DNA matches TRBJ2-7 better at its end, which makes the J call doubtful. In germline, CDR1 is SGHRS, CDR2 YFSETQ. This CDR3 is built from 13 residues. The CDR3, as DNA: TGCGCCAGCAGCGAAAGTAGTAACTACGAGCAGTACTTC. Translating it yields CASSESSNYEQYF.

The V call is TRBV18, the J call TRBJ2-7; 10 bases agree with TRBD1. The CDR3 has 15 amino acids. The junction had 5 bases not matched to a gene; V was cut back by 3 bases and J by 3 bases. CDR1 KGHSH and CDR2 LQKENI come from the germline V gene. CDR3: CASSPTGGLFYEQYF. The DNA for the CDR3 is TGTGCCAGCTCACCGACAGGGGGCTTATTCTACGAGCAGTACTTC.

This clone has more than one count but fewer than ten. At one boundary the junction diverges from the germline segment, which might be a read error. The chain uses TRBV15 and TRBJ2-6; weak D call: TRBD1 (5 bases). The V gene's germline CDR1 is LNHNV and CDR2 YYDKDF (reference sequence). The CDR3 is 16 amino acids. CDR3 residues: CATSRVVGSGANGLTF. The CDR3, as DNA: TGTGCCACCAGCAGAGTGGTCGGCTCTGGGGCCAACGGCCTGACTTTC.

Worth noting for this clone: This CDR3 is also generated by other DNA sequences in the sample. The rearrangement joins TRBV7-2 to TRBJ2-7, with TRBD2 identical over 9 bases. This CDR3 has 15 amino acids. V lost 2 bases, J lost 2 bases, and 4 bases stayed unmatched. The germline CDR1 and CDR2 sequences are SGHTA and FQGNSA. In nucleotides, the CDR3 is TGTGCCAGCAGCTTAAGGGCGGGGGGGGCCTACGAGCAGTACTTC. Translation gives CASSLRAGGAYEQYF.

Written as DNA, the CDR3 is TGTGCCAGCAGTTCTAATGAGCAGTTCTTC. It is translated as CASSSNEQFF. The chain carries TRBV27 and TRBJ2-1; D unresolved. CDR1 and CDR2 from the germline V gene are MNHEY and SMNVEV (reference sequence). The CDR3 is 10 amino acids. Trimming shortened V by 4 bases and J by 7 bases, and 2 bases separated the two germline ends.

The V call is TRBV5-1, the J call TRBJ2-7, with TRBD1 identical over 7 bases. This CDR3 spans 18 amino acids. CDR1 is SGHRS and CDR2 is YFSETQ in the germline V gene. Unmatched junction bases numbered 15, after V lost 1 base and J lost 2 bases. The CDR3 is CASSLRSGEGGRTYEQYF. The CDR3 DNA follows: TGCGCCAGCAGCTTGAGGTCCGGGGAAGGGGGCAGGACCTACGAGCAGTACTTC. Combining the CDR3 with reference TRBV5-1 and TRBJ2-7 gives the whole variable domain KAGVTQTPRYLIKTRGQQVTLSCSPISGHRSVSWYQQTPGQGLQFLFEYFSETQRNKGNFPGRFSGRQFSNSRSEMNVSTLELGDSALYLCASSLRSGEGGRTYEQYFGPGTRLTVT.

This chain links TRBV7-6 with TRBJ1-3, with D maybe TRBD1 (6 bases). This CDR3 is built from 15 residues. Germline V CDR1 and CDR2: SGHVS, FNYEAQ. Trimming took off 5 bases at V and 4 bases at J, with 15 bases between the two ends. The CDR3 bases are TGTGCCAGCAGCCTTCGTGGGGGCTCCGGAAACACCATATATTTT. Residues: CASSLRGGSGNTIYF.

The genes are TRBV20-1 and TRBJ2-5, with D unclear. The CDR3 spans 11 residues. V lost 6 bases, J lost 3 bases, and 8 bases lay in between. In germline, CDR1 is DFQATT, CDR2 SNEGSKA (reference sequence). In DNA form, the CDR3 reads TGCAGTGCATTCTCGGAAGAGACCCAGTACTTC. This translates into CSAFSEETQYF.

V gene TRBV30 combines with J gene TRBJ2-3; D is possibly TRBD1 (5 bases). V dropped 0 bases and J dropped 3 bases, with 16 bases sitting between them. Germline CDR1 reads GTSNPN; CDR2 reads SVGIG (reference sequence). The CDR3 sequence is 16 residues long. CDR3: CAWSVGVAGVTDTQYF. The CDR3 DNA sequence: TGTGCCTGGAGTGTAGGGGTAGCCGGCGTGACAGATACGCAGTATTTT.

CDR3 in DNA: TGCGCCAGCAGCCAAGTAGCGGGGGCAACCTACGAGCAGTACTTC. Amino acids: CASSQVAGATYEQYF. The chain recombines TRBV4-1 with TRBJ2-7; 9 bases line up with TRBD2. Trimming at V came to 1 base and at J to 2 bases, leaving 3 bases not matched to a gene. From germline, CDR1 is MGHRA and CDR2 YSYEKL. CDR3 length equals 15 residues.

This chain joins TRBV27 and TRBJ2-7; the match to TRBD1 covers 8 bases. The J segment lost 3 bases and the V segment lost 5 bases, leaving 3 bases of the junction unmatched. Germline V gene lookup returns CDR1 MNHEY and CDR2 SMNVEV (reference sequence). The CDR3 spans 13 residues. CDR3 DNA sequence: TGTGCCAGCAGTCCAGGGACAGGCTACGAGCAGTACTTC. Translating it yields CASSPGTGYEQYF.

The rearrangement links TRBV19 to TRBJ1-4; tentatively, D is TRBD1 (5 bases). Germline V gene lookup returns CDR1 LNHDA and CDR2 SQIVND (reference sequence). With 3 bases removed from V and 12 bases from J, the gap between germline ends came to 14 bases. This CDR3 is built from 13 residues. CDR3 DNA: TGTGCCAGTAGTATTTGGGGCGGAGTTGAACTGTTTTTT. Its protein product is CASSIWGGVELFF. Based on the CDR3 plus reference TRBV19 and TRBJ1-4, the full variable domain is DGGITQSPKYLFRKEGQNVTLSCEQNLNHDAMYWYRQDPGQGLRLIYYSQIVNDFQKGDIAEGYSVSREKKESFPLTVTSAQKNPTAFYLCASSIWGGVELFFGSGTQLSVL.

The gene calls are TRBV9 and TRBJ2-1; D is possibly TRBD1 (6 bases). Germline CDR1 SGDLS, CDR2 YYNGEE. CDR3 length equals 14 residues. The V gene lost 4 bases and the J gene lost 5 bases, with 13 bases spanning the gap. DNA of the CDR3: TGTGCCAGCAGCTCACCGACAGGTAACAATGAGCAGTTCTTC. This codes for CASSSPTGNNEQFF.

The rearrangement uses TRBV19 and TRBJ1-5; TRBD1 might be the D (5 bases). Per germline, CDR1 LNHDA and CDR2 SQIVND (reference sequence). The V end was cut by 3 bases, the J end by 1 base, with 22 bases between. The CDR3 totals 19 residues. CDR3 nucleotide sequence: TGTGCCAGTAGTATCCCGCCGGGACGGAAAAGCGGGAGCAATCAGCCCCAGCATTTT. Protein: CASSIPPGRKSGSNQPQHF.

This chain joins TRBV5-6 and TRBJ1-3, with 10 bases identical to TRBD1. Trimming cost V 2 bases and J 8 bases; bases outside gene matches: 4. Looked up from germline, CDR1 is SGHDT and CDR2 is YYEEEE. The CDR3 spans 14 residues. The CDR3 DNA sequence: TGTGCCAGCAGCTTCGGGACAGGGGTGCACACCATATATTTT. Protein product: CASSFGTGVHTIYF.

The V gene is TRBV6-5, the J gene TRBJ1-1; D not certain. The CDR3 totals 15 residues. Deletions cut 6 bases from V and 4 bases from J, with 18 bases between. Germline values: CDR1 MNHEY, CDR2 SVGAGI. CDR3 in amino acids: CASSLAGLMVTEAFF. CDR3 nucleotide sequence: TGTGCCAGCAGCTTAGCGGGCTTGATGGTCACTGAAGCTTTCTTT.

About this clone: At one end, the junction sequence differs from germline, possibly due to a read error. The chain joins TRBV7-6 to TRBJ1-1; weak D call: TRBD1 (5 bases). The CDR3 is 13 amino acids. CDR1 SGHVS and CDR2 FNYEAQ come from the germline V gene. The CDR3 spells CASRLDGGTEAFF. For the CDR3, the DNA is TGTGCCAGCAGGTTAGACGGGGGAACTGAAGCTTTCTTT.

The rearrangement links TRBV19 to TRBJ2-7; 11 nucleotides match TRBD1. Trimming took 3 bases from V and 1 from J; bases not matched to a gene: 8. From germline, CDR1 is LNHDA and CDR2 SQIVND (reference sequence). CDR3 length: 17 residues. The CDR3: CASSIRTGGEYSYEQYF. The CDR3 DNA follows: TGTGCCAGTAGTATCAGGACAGGGGGCGAGTATTCCTACGAGCAGTACTTC.

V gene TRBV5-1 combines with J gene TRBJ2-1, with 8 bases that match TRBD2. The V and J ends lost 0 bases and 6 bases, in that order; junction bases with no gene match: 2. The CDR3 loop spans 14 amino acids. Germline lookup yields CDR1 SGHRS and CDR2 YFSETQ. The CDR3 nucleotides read TGCGCCAGCAGCTTGGGACTAGCGTCCAATGAGCAGTTCTTC. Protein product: CASSLGLASNEQFF.

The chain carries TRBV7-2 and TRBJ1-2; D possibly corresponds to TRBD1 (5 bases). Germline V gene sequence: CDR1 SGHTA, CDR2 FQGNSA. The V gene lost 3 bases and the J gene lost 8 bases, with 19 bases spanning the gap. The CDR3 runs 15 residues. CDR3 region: CASSFSTDTYGGYTF. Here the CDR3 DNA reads TGTGCCAGCAGCTTTTCGACAGATACATATGGGGGCTACACCTTC.

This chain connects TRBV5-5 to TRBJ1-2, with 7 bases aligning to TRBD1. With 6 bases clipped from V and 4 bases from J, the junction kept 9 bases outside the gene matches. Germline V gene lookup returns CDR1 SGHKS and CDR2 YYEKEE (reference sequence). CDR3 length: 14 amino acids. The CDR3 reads CASIKRDSPYGYTF. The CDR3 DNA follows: TGTGCCAGCATCAAAAGGGACAGCCCCTATGGCTACACCTTC. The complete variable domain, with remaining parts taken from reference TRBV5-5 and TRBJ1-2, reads DAGVTQSPTHLIKTRGQQVTLRCSPISGHKSVSWYQQVLGQGPQFIFQYYEKEERGRGNFPDRFSARQFPNYSSELNVNALLLGDSALYLCASIKRDSPYGYTFGSGTRLTVV.

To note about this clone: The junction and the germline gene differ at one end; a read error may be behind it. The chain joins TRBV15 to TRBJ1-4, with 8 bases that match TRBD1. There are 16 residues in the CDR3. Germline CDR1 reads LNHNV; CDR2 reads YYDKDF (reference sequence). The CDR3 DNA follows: TGTTCCACCAGCAGAGATCAGGGGACAGGTGGTGAAAAACTGTTTTTT. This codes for CSTSRDQGTGGEKLFF.

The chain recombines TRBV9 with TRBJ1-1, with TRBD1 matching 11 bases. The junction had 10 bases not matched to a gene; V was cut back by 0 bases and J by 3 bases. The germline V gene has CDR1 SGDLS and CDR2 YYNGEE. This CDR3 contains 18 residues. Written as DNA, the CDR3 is TGTGCCAGCAGCGTAGCCGGGACAGGGGGGAATTGGGACACTGAAGCTTTCTTT. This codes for CASSVAGTGGNWDTEAFF.

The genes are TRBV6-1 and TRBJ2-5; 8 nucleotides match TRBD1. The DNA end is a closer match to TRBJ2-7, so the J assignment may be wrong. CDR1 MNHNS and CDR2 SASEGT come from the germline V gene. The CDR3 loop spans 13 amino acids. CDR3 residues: CASKDREDYEQYF. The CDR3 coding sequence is TGTGCCAGCAAGGACAGGGAGGATTACGAGCAGTACTTC.

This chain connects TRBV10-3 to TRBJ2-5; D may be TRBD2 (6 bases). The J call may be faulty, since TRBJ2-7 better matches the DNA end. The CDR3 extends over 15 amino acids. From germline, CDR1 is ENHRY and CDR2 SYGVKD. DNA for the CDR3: TGTGCCATCAGAGACGAGGAGGGTCCAGGTTACGAGCAGTACTTC. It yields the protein CAIRDEEGPGYEQYF.

The CDR3 bases are TGTGCCAGCAGGCTCGGACAGGGCAACGAGCAGTACTTC. This codes for CASRLGQGNEQYF. This chain links TRBV7-9 with TRBJ2-7, with 8 bases that match TRBD1. Trimming took 6 bases from V and 5 from J; bases not matched to a gene: 6. The CDR3 contains 13 residues. From germline, CDR1 is SEHNR and CDR2 FQNEAQ (reference sequence).